This TCR beta chain originates from a study of blood T cell repertoires in COVID-19. As for the study in general: Acute and convalescent COVID-19 samples came from the United States, Italy and Spain. T cells, B-cell-depleted T cells, or PBMCs supplied cDNA or gDNA.

Trimming cost V 5 bases and J 0 bases, with 14 bases left between them. Germline CDR1 is SGHDT and CDR2 is YYEEEE. This CDR3 region has 15 residues. This clone has a single count. Only in-frame clones appear in the TCRdb table, and some are missing; sequencing was by immunoSEQ multiplex PCR. This table has fewer than 6,000 clones, 89% appearing once. This TCR was recovered from a human donor in a cohort sampled during active COVID-19. Sample: peripheral blood. V gene TRBV5-6 combines with J gene TRBJ1-1; weak D call: TRBD1 (5 bases). CDR3 DNA sequence: TGTGCCAGCAGAAAGACGACAGCCATGAACACTGAAGCTTTCTTT. It translates to CASRKTTAMNTEAFF.